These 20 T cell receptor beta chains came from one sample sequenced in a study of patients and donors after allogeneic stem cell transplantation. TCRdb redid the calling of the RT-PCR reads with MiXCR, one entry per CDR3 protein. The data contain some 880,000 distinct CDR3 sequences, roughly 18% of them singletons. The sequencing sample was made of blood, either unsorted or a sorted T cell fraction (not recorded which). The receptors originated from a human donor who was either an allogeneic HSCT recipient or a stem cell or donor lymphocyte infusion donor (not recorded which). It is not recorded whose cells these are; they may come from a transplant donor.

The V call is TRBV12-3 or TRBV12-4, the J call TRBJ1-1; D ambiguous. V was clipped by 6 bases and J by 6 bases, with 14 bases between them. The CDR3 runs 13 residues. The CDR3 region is CASRPYVFAEAFF. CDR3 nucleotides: TGTGCCAGCAGACCCTACGTTTTCGCTGAAGCTTTCTTT.

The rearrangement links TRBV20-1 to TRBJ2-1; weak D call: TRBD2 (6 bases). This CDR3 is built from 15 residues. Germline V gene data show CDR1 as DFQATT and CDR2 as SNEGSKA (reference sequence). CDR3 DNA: TGCAGCTTCCTCGGGATAGCGGAGTCCTACAATGAGCAGTTCTTC. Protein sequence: CSFLGIAESYNEQFF.

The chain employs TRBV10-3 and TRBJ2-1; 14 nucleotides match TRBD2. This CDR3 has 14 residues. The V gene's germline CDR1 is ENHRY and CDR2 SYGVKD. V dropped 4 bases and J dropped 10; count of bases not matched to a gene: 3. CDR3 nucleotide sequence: TGTGCCATCAGTGGGGGACTAGCGGGAGACGAGCAGTTCTTC. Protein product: CAISGGLAGDEQFF.

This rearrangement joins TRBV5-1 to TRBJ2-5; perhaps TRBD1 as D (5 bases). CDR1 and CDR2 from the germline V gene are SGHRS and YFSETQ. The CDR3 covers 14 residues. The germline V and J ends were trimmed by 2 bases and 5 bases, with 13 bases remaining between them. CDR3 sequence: CASSFLQGQETQYF. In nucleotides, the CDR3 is TGCGCCAGCAGCTTTTTGCAGGGCCAGGAGACCCAGTACTTC.

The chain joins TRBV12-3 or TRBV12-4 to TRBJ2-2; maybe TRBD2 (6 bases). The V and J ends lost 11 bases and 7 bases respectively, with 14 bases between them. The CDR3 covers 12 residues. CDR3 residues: CAGGMAHGELFF. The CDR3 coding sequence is TGTGCCGGGGGGATGGCCCACGGGGAGCTGTTTTTT.

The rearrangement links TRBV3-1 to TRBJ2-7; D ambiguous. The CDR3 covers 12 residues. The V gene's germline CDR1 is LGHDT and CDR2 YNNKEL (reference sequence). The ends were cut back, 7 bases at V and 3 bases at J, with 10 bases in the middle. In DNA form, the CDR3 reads TGTGCCAGCACGGGCCGATTCTACGAGCAGTACTTC. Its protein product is CASTGRFYEQYF.

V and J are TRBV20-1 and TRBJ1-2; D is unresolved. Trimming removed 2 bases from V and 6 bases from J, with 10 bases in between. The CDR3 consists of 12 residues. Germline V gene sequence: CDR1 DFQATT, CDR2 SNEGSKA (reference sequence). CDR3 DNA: TGCAGTGCTAGACACCGAGAAGATGGCTACACCTTC. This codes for CSARHREDGYTF.

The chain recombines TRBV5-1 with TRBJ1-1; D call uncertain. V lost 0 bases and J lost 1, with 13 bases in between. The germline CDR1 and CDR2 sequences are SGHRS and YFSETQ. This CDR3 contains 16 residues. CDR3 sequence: CASSLEGSYRNTEAFF. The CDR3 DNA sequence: TGCGCCAGCAGCTTGGAGGGTTCTTATCGGAACACTGAAGCTTTCTTT.

The CDR3 DNA sequence: TGTGCCAGCAGCTACGGCATAAGTGGTACGGATACGCAGTATTTT. Encoded protein: CASSYGISGTDTQYF. The J gene is TRBJ2-3, the V gene TRBV7-2; D ambiguous. The CDR3 runs 15 residues. In germline, CDR1 is SGHTA, CDR2 FQGNSA. V lost 4 bases and J lost 6, with 17 bases in between.

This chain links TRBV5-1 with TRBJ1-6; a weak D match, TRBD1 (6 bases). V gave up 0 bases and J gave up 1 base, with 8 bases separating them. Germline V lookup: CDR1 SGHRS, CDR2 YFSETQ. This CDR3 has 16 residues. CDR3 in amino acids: CASSLEGGSYNSPLHF. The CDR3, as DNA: TGCGCCAGCAGCTTGGAGGGGGGGTCCTATAATTCACCCCTCCACTTT.

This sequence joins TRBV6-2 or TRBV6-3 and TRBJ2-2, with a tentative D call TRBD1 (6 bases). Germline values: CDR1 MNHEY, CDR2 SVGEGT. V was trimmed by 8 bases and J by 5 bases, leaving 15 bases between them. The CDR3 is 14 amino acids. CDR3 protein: CASYSVQGTGELFF. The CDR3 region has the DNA TGTGCCAGCTATTCCGTGCAGGGGACCGGGGAGCTGTTTTTT.

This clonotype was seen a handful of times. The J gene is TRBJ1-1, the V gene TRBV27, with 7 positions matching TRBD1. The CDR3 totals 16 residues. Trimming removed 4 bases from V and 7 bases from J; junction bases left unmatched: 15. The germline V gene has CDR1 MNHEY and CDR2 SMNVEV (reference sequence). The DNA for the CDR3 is TGTGCCAGCAGTTCCTTGACAATGGAGGGGGCCGATGAAGCTTTCTTT. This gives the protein CASSSLTMEGADEAFF.

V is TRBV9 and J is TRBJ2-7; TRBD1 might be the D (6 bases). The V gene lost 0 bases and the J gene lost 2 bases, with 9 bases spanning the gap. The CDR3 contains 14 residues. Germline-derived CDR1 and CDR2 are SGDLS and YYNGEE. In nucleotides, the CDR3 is TGTGCCAGCAGCGTAGGACAGGATACCTACGAGCAGTACTTC. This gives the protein CASSVGQDTYEQYF.

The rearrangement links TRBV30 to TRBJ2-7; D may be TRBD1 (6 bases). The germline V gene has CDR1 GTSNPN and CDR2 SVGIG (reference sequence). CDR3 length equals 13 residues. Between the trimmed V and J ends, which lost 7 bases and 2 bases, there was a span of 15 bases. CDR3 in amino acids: CASKDRAAYEQYF. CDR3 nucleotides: TGTGCCTCCAAGGACAGAGCCGCCTACGAGCAGTACTTC.

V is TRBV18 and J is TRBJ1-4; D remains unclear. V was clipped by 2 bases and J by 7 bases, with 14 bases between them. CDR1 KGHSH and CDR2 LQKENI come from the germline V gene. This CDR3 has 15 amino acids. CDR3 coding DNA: TGTGCCAGCTCACCATTGGCGTTAGAGGGTGAAAAACTGTTTTTT. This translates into CASSPLALEGEKLFF.

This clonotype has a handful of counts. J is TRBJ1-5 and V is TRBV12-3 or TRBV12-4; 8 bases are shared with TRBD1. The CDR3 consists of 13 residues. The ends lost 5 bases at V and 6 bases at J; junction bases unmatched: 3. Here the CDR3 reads CASSGGQVQPQHF. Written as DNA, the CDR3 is TGTGCCAGCAGTGGGGGACAGGTTCAGCCCCAGCATTTT.

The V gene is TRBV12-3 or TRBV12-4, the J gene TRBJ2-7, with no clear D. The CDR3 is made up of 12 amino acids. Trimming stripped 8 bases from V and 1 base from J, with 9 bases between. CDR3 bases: TGTGCCAGCCGGCTGGATTCCTACGAGCAGTACTTC. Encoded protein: CASRLDSYEQYF.

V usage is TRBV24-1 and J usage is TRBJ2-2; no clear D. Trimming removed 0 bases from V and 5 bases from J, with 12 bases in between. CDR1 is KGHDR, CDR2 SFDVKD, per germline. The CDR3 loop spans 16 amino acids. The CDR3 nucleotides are TGTGCCACCAGTGATTTGTGGCCCCCCGGGACCGGGGAGCTGTTTTTT. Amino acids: CATSDLWPPGTGELFF.

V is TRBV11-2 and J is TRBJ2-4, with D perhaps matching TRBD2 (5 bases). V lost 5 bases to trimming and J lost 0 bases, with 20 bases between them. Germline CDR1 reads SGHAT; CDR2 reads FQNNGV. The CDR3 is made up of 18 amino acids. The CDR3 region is CASSGRRGSIIAKNIQYF. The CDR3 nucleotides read TGTGCCAGCAGCGGACGGCGAGGGTCCATCATAGCCAAAAACATTCAGTACTTC.

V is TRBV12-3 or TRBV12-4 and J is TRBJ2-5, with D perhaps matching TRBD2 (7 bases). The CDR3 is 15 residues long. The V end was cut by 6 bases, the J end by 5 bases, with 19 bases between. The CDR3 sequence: CASSPVGGGGETQYF. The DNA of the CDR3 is TGTGCCAGCAGCCCCGTAGGGGGGGGCGGGGAGACCCAGTACTTC.